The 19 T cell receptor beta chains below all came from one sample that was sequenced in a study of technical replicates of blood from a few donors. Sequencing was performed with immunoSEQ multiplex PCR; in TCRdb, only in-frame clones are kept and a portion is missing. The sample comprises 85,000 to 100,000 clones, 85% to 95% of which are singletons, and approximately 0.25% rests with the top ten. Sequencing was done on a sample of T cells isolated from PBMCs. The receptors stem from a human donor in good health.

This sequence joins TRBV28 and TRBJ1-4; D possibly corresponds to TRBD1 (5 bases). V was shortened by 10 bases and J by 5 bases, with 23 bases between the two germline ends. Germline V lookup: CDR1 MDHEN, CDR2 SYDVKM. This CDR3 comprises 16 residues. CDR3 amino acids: CATNGGGRVQNEKLFF. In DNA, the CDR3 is TGTGCCACCAATGGGGGGGGGAGAGTTCAAAATGAAAAACTGTTTTTT.

CDR3 sequence reads: CASSLQGNSNQPQHF. The CDR3 DNA sequence: TGTGCCAGCAGTTTACAGGGGAACAGCAATCAGCCCCAGCATTTT. The chain uses TRBV2 and TRBJ1-5, with 7 bases matching TRBD1. The germline V gene has CDR1 SNHLY and CDR2 FYNNEI. V shed 5 bases, J shed 1 base, and the junction held 5 bases outside the gene matches. The CDR3 has 15 residues.

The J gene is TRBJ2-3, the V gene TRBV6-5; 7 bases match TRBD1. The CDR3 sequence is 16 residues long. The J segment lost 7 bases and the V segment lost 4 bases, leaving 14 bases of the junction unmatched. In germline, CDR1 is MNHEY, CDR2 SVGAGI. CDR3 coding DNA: TGTGCCAGCAGTTCAACAGGGAAGGGGGCATCCAATACGCAGTATTTT. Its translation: CASSSTGKGASNTQYF.

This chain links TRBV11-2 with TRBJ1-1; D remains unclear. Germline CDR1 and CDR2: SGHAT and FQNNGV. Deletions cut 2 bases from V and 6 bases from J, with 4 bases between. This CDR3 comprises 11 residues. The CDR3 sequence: CASSLISEAFF. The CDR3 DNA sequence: TGTGCCAGCAGCTTAATCTCTGAAGCTTTCTTT.

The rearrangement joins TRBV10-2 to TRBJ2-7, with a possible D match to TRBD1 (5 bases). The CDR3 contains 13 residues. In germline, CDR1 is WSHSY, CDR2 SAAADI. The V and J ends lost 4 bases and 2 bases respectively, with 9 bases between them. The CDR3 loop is CASSVQDTYEQYF. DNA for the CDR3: TGCGCCAGCAGTGTCCAGGACACCTACGAGCAGTACTTC.

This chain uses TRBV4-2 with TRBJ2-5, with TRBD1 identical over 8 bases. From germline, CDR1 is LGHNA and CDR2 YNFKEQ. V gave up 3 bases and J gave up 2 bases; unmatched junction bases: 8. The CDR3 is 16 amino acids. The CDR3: CASSQDWTGRQETQYF. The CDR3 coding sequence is TGTGCCAGCAGCCAGGATTGGACAGGGAGACAAGAGACCCAGTACTTC.

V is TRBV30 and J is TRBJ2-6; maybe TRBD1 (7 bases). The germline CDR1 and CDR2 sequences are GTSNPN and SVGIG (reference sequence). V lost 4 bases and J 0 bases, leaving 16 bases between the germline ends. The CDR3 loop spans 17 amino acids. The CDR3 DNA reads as TGTGCCTGGACCCGGGGGACAGTGAGCTCTGGGGCCAACGTCCTGACTTTC. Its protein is CAWTRGTVSSGANVLTF.

Here the CDR3 reads CASSYSGTSYLDTQYF. DNA for the CDR3: TGTGCCAGCAGTTACTCCGGGACTAGCTATTTAGATACGCAGTATTTT. This rearrangement joins TRBV6-5 to TRBJ2-3, with TRBD2 identical over 9 bases. Germline CDR1 and CDR2: MNHEY and SVGAGI. V gave up 0 bases and J gave up 5 bases; unmatched junction bases: 6. The CDR3 spans 16 residues.

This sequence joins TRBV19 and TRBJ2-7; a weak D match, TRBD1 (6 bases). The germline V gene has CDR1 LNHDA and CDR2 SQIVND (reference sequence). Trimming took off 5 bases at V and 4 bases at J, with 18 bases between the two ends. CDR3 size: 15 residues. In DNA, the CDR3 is TGTGCCAGTAGTCCACCACCCGGGCAGGGGTACGAGCAGTACTTC. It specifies CASSPPPGQGYEQYF.

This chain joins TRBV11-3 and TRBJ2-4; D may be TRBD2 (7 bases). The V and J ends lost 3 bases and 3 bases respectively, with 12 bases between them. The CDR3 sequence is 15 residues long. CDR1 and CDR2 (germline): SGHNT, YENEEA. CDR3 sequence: CASSFGGAGKNIQYF. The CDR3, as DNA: TGTGCCAGCAGCTTTGGGGGGGCTGGCAAAAACATTCAGTACTTC. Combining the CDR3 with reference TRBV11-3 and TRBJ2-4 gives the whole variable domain EAGVVQSPRYKIIEKKQPVAFWCNPISGHNTLYWYLQNLGQGPELLIRYENEEAVDDSQLPKDRFSAERLKGVDSTLKIQPAELGDSAVYLCASSFGGAGKNIQYFGAGTRLSVL.

Written as DNA, the CDR3 is TGTGCCAGCAGTTTATCGGACTTTGCCGAGCAGTACTTC. The encoded protein is CASSLSDFAEQYF. This chain connects TRBV27 to TRBJ2-7; possible D gene TRBD2, 5 bases. Between the trimmed V and J ends, which lost 0 bases and 6 bases, there was a span of 9 bases. There are 13 residues in the CDR3. The germline V gene has CDR1 MNHEY and CDR2 SMNVEV (reference sequence).

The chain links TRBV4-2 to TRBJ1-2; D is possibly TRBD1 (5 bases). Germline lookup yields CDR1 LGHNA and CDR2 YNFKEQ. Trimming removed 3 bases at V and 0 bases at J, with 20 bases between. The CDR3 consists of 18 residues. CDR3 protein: CASSHPSGTTPSNYGYTF. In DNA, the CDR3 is TGTGCCAGCAGCCACCCGTCCGGGACTACGCCTTCTAACTATGGCTACACCTTC.

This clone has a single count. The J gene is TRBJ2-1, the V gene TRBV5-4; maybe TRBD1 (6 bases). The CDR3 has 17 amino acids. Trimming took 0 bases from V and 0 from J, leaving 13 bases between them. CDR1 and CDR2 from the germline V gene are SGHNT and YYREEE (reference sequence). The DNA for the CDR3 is TGTGCCAGCAGCTTGGGAACAGGGACGAGCTCCTACAATGAGCAGTTCTTC. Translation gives CASSLGTGTSSYNEQFF.

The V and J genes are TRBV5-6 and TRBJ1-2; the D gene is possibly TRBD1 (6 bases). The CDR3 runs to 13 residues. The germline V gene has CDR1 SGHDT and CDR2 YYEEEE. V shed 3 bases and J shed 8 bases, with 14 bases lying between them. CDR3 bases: TGTGCCAGCAGCTCCACAGGGTTCCACGGCTACACCTTC. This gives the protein CASSSTGFHGYTF.

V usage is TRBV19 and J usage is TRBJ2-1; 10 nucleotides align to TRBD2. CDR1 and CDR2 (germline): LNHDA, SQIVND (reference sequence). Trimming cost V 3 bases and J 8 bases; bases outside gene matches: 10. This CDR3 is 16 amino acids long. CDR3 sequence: CASSIIRASGSDEQFF. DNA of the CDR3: TGTGCCAGTAGTATTATTAGGGCTAGCGGGAGCGATGAGCAGTTCTTC.

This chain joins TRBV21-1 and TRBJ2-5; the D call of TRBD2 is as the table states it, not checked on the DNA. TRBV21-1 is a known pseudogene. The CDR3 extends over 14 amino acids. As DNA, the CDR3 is TGTGCCAGCGAACAGCCAGCGGGAGGGGAGACCCAGTACTTC. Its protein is CASEQPAGGETQYF.

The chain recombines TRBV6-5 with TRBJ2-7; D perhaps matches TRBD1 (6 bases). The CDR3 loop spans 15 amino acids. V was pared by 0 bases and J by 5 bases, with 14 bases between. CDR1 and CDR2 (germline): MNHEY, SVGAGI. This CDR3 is CASSYSTGFVNEQYF. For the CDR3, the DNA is TGTGCCAGCAGTTACTCAACAGGGTTTGTGAACGAGCAGTACTTC.

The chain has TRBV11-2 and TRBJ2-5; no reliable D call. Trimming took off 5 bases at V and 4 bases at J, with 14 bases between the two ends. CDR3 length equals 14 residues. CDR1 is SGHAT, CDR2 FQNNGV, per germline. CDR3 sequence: CASSAYRVGETQYF. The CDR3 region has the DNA TGTGCCAGCAGCGCATACCGGGTGGGAGAGACCCAGTACTTC.

CDR3 bases: TGCGCCAGCAGCCAGAACTACAATGAGCAGTTCTTC. Amino acid sequence: CASSQNYNEQFF. V usage is TRBV10-2 and J usage is TRBJ2-1, with D unclear. This CDR3 comprises 12 residues. The V end lost 6 bases, the J end lost 3 bases, and 6 bases lay between the germline ends. CDR1 and CDR2 from the germline V gene are WSHSY and SAAADI.